The present TCR beta chain was sequenced within a study of blood T cell repertoires in COVID-19. About the research overall: The origin of the acute and convalescent COVID-19 samples was the United States, Italy and Spain. From T cells, B-cell-depleted T cells, or PBMCs came the material, which was cDNA or gDNA.

How the authors handled the data: For nucleated cells, counts were estimated from reference gene primer amplification. Libraries were prepared by immunoSEQ multiplex PCR; TCRdb keeps only in-frame clonotypes and omits some of them. V and J calls and clone size are given by that table; D and trimming were obtained from the DNA. Of about 99,000 clones listed, 65% to 90% are singletons. In this sample, this clone turned up once. The CDR3 loop spans 15 amino acids. Germline V gene lookup returns CDR1 SGHNT and CDR2 YYREEE (reference sequence). V was pared by 0 bases and J by 2 bases, with 11 bases between.

The sample comprised peripheral blood. This clonotype was sampled from a man in his fifties or sixties with acute or convalescent COVID-19. The chain couples TRBV5-4 to TRBJ1-2; D gene unclear. As DNA, the CDR3 is TGTGCCAGCAGCTTGGCCGCTTCACTAAACTATGGCTACACCTTC. Protein product: CASSLAASLNYGYTF.